The 5 T cell receptor beta chains listed next were all sequenced from one sample in a study of cytomegalovirus exposure and HLA in healthy donors. Repertoires were generated with immunoSEQ multiplex PCR, while TCRdb's copy carries only in-frame clones and drops some. Here the sample spans about 220,000 clones, around nine tenths being singletons. Material: PBMCs. These TCRs come from a woman aged 18-29 years in good health and CMV-seronegative.

The rearrangement joins TRBV7-2 to TRBJ2-1, with a weak D call TRBD1 (6 bases). The CDR3 extends over 15 amino acids. Trimming shortened V by 1 base and J by 6 bases, and 13 bases separated the two germline ends. CDR1 and CDR2 (germline): SGHTA, FQGNSA. The CDR3 DNA reads TGTGCCAGCAGCTTAGTCCAGGGGAAGGGCAATGAGCAGTTCTTC. This sequence encodes CASSLVQGKGNEQFF.

The chain recombines TRBV4-2 with TRBJ2-7; D is perhaps TRBD2 (5 bases). V was clipped by 0 bases and J by 0 bases, with 18 bases between them. Germline V CDR1 and CDR2: LGHNA, YNFKEQ. This CDR3 is 18 amino acids long. The CDR3 DNA follows: TGTGCCAGCAGCCAAGAATCCGGTAGCGCTGATCCCTCCTACGAGCAGTACTTC. Residues: CASSQESGSADPSYEQYF.

The chain carries TRBV13 and TRBJ2-7; 9 nucleotides agree with TRBD2. The trim removed 5 bases at V and 2 bases at J, leaving 28 bases unmatched. CDR3 length equals 22 residues. Germline assignment: CDR1 PRHDT and CDR2 FYEKMQ (reference sequence). CDR3 sequence: CASSRYAWGTDDSGSLTYEQYF. In DNA, the CDR3 is TGTGCCAGCAGCCGTTATGCTTGGGGAACGGACGATAGCGGGAGCCTGACCTACGAGCAGTACTTC.

This clone was detected once. The J gene is TRBJ2-7, the V gene TRBV5-4, with a weak D call TRBD2 (6 bases). The CDR3 runs 14 residues. Trimming left V 0 bases short and J 6 bases short, with 13 bases between. Germline V CDR1 and CDR2: SGHNT, YYREEE (reference sequence). CDR3 sequence reads: CASSLDVEGLEQYF. The DNA of the CDR3 is TGTGCCAGCAGCTTGGATGTGGAGGGACTCGAGCAGTACTTC.

The table lists this clone with a few counts. The chain has TRBV7-6 and TRBJ2-7; D is unresolved. Germline lookup yields CDR1 SGHVS and CDR2 FNYEAQ. CDR3 size: 15 residues. V dropped 5 bases and J dropped 0 bases, with 14 bases sitting between them. The CDR3 sequence: CASSGRHDLSYEQYF. The DNA of the CDR3 is TGTGCCAGCAGCGGAAGACACGACCTCTCCTACGAGCAGTACTTC.